This TCR beta chain was observed in a study of cytomegalovirus exposure and HLA in healthy donors (dated by TCRdb to about 2017). With respect to the entire study: The 650 to 800 repertoires of the first cohort and the 110 or so validation repertoires were produced on the same platform, according to a later analysis. Along with the approximately 700-subject first cohort, a separate validation cohort of over 90 different subjects was used. To predict cytomegalovirus infection status, the study combined high-throughput TCR immunosequencing, statistical association of individual TCRs with disease status, and machine learning. The aim of the study was to test whether cataloging public T cell receptors could identify signatures of past pathogen exposure.

The CDR3 starts with the cysteine, ends with the phenylalanine, and has 16 residues. Only CDR3 DNA remains: 48 bases, in frame from the first base. For this chain, trimming is 9 bases at the V end and 1 base at the J end, and the number of junction bases without a gene match is 11. CDR1 and CDR2 were assigned from the germline V gene (reference sequence) as WNHNN and SYGVQD. Separate from the roughly 650-subject first cohort, the validation cohort of roughly 130 subjects was the group to which the donors belonged. Library construction relied on the immunoSEQ multiplex PCR assay. As for the authors' bioinformatics: A statistical classification framework was built for diagnosing cytomegalovirus status from the catalog of TCR beta chain sequences. TCRdb took this table from immuneACCESS and kept in-frame rearrangements with V and J called. Such tables lack part of the clones; where checked against another copy, unresolved V genes explain under half of the gap, and the rest is unexplained. V and J calls and clone size are as listed in that table; D and trimming were resolved from the DNA. This sample lists 200,000 or so clones; roughly 84% were detected once. The top ten clones comprise roughly 2% of the sample.

With regard to this clone: The antigen this receptor binds is unknown. There are no base qualities to consult, and no much larger clone falls within one base.

Results and caveats for the whole study, not just this receptor: The classifier was reported to diagnose cytomegalovirus status with high specificity and sensitivity in both the original cohort and the validation cohort. A total of 150 to 200 TCR beta chains were listed by the study as associated with cytomegalovirus. A few of the identified cytomegalovirus-associated TCR beta chains were confirmed in vitro to be specific for cytomegalovirus antigens. Most TCR sequences were seen in very few donors, while some public TCRs were found in many individuals. The validation cohort had no HLA typing available for a later analysis, so co-occurrence within that cohort was assessed over all 110 or so repertoires. It was suggested by the authors that the approach could potentially be generalized to other disease states and immunological phenotypes. Subsequent analysis determined that TCRs grouped into clusters in the first cohort also showed a tendency toward co-occurrence across the roughly 110 validation repertoires, and 85% to 95% of cluster scores exceeded 0.

The sample was PBMCs. This clonotype originated in a woman aged 18-30 years in good health and CMV-seropositive. Recombination connected TRBV10-1 to TRBJ2-2, and TRBD1 aligns with 7 junction nucleotides. The bases are TGCGCCAGTTTCCTTAGGGGACAGATGAACACCGGGGAGCTGTTTTTT. Its protein reads: CASFLRGQMNTGELFF.